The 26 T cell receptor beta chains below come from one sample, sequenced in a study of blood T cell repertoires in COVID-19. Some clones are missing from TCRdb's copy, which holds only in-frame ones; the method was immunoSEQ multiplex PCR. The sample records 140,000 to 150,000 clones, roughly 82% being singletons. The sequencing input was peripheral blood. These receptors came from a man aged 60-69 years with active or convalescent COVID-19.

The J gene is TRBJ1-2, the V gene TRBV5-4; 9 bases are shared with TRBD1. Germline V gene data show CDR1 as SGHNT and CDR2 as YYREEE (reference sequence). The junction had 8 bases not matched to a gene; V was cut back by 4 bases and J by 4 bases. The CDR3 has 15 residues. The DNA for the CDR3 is TGTGCCAGCAGCGGGGGACAGGGCGATGGCTATGGCTACACCTTC. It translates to CASSGGQGDGYGYTF.

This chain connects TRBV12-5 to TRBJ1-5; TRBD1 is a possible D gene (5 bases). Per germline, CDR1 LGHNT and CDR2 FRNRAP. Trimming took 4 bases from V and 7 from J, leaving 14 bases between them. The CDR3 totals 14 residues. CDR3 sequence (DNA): TGTGCTAGTGGTTCGTCACAGGTAGGACAGCCCCAGCATTTT. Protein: CASGSSQVGQPQHF.

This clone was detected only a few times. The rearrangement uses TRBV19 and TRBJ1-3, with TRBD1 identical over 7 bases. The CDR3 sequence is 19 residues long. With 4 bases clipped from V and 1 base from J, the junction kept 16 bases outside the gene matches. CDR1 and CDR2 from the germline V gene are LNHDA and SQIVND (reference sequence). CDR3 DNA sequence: TGTGCCAGTAGTAGTACCCCGTTAGGCAGGGGGTTTTCTGGAAACACCATATATTTT. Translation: CASSSTPLGRGFSGNTIYF.

CDR3 DNA: TGTGCCAGCAGCTTATATGGATCAGGGGGCCAGCATTTT. The encoded protein is CASSLYGSGGQHF. This chain joins TRBV7-9 and TRBJ1-5; 7 positions agree with TRBD1. This CDR3 spans 13 amino acids. Germline V gene sequence: CDR1 SEHNR, CDR2 FQNEAQ (reference sequence). V was pared by 2 bases and J by 12 bases, with 7 bases of the junction left unmatched.

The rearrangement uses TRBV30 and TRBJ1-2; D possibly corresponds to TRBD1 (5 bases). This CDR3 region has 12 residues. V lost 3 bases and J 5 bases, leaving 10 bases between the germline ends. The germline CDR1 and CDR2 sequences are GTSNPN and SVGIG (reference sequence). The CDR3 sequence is CAWSPQGYGYTF. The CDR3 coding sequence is TGTGCCTGGAGCCCCCAGGGATATGGCTACACCTTC. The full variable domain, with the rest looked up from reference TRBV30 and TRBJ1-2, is SQTIHQWPATLVQPVGSPLSLECTVEGTSNPNLYWYRQAAGRGLQLLFYSVGIGQISSEVPQNLSASRPQDRQFILSSKKLLLSDSGFYLCAWSPQGYGYTFGSGTRLTVV.

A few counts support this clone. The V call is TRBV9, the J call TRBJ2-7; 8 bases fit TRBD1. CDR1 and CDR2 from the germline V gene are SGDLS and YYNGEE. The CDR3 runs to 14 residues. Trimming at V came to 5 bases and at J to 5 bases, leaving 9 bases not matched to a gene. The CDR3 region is CASSGPPGGNEQYF. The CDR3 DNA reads TGTGCCAGCAGTGGGCCTCCAGGGGGCAACGAGCAGTACTTC.

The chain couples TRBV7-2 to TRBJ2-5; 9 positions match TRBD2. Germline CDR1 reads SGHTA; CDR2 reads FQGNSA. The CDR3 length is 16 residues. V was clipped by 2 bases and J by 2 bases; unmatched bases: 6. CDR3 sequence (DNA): TGTGCCAGCAGCTTAAGCGGTAGCGGGGGACAAGAGACCCAGTACTTC. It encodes CASSLSGSGGQETQYF.

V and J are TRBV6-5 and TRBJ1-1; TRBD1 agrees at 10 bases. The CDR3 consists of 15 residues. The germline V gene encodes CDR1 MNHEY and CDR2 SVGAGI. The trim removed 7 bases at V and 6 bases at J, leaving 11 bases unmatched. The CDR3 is CASTLRDRGTSEAFF. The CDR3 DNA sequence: TGTGCCAGCACTCTCCGGGACAGGGGTACTTCTGAAGCTTTCTTT.

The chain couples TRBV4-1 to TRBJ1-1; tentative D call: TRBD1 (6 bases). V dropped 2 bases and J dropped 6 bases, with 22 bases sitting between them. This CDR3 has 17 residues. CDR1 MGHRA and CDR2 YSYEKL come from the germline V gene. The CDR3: CASSQPIGFPQGPEAFF. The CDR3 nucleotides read TGCGCCAGCAGCCAACCAATCGGATTCCCACAGGGACCTGAAGCTTTCTTT.

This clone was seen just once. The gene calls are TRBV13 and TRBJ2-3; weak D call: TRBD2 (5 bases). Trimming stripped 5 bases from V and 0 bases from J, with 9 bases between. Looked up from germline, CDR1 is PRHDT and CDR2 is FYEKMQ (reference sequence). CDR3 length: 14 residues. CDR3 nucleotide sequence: TGTGCCAGCAGCACCCGGACTAGCACAGATACGCAGTATTTT. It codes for CASSTRTSTDTQYF.

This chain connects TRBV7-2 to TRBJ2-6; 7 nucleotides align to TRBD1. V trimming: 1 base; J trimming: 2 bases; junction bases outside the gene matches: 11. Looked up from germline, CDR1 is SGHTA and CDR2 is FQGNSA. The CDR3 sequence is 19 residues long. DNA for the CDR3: TGTGCCAGCAGCTTAGTTGTCGGCAGGGGGACCCCTGGGGCCAACGTCCTGACTTTC. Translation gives CASSLVVGRGTPGANVLTF.

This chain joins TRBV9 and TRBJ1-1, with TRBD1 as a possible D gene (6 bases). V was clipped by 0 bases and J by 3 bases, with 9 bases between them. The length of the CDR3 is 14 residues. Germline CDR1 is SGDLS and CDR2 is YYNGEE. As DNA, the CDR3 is TGTGCCAGCAGCGTAGACAGGGCAGACACTGAAGCTTTCTTT. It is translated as CASSVDRADTEAFF.

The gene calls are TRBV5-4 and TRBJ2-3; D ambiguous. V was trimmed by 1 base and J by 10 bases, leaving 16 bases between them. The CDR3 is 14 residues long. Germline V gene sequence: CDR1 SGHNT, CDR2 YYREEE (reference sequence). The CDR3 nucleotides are TGTGCCAGCAGCTTGCAGCGTCCGACGTCCGCGCAGTATTTT. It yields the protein CASSLQRPTSAQYF. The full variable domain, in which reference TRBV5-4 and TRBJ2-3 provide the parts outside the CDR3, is ETGVTQSPTHLIKTRGQQVTLRCSSQSGHNTVSWYQQALGQGPQFIFQYYREEENGRGNFPPRFSGLQFPNYSSELNVNALELDDSALYLCASSLQRPTSAQYFGPGTRLTVL.

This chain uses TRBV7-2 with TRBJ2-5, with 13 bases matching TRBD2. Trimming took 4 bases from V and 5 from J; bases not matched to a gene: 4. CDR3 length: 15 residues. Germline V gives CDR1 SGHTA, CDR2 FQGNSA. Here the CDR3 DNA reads TGTGCCAGCAGCTCGGGACTAGCGGGAACGGAGACCCAGTACTTC. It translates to CASSSGLAGTETQYF. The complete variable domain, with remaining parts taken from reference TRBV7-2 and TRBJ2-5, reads GAGVSQSPSNKVTEKGKDVELRCDPISGHTALYWYRQSLGQGLEFLIYFQGNSAPDKSGLPSDRFSAERTGGSVSTLTIQRTQQEDSAVYLCASSSGLAGTETQYFGPGTRLLVL.

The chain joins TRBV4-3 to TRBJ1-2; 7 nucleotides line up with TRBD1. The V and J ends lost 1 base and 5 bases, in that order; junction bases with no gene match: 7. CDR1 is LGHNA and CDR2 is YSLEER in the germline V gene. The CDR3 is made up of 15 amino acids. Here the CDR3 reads CASSQVSDRKYGYTF. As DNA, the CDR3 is TGCGCCAGCAGCCAAGTATCGGACAGGAAATATGGCTACACCTTC.

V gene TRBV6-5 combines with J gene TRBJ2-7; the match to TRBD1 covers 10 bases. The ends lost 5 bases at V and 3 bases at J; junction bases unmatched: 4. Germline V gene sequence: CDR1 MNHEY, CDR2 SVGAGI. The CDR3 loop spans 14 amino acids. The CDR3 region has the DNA TGTGCCAGCAGTCCCGGGACAGGGGTCTACGAGCAGTACGTC. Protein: CASSPGTGVYEQYV.

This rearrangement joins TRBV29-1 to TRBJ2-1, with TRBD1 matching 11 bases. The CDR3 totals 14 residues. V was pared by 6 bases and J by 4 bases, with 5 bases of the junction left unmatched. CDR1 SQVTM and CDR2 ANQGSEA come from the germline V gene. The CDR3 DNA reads TGCAGCGTCTCCGGGACAGGGGGATACAATGAGCAGTTCTTC. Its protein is CSVSGTGGYNEQFF.

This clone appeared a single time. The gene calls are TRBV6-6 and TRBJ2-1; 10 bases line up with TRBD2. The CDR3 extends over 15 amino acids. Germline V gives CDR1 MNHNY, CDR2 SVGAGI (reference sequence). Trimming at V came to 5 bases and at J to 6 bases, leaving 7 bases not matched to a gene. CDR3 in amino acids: CASSPGVAGGNEQFF. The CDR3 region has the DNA TGTGCCAGCAGTCCTGGGGTAGCGGGGGGCAATGAGCAGTTCTTC.

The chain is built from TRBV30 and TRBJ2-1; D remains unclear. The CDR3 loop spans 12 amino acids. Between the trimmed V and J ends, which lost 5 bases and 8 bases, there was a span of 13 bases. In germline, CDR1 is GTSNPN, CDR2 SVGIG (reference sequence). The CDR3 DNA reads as TGTGCCTGGCTGAGCAGCGTGGATGAGCAGTTCTTC. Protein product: CAWLSSVDEQFF.

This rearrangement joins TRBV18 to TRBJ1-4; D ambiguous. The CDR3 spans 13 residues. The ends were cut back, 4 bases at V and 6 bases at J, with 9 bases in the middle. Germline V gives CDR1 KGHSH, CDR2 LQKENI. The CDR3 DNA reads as TGTGCCAGCTCACAACAGATAGATGAAAAACTGTTTTTT. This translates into CASSQQIDEKLFF. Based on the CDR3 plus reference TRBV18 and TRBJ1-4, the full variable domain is NAGVMQNPRHLVRRRGQEARLRCSPMKGHSHVYWYRQLPEEGLKFMVYLQKENIIDESGMPKERFSAEFPKEGPSILRIQQVVRGDSAAYFCASSQQIDEKLFFGSGTQLSVL.

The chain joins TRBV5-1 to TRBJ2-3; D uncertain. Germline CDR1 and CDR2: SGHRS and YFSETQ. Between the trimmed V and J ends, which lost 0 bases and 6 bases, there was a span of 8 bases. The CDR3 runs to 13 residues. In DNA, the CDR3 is TGCGCCAGCAGCTTGGCTTGGCTGGATACGCAGTATTTT. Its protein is CASSLAWLDTQYF.

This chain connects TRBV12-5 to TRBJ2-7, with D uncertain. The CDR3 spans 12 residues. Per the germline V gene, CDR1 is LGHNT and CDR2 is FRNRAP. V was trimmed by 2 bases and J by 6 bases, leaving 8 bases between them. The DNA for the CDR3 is TGTGCTAGTGGTTTGCGGAGCGCCGAGCAGTACTTC. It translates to CASGLRSAEQYF.

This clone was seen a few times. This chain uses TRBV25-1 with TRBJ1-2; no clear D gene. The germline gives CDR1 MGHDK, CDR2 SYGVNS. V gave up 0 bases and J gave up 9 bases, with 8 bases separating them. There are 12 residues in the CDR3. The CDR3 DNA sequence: TGTGCCAGCAGTGAATACGGGTCTCGCTACACCTTC. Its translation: CASSEYGSRYTF.

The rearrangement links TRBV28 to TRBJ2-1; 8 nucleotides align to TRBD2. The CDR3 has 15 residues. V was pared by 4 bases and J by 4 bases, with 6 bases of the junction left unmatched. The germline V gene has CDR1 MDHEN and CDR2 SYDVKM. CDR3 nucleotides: TGTGCCAGCAGTTCGTCTAGCGGGTATTACAATGAGCAGTTCTTC. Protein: CASSSSSGYYNEQFF.

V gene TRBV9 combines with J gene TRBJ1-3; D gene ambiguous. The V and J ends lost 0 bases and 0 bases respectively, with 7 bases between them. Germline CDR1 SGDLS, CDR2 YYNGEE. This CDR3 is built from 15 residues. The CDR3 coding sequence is TGTGCCAGCAGCGTAGGCGGTAACTCTGGAAACACCATATATTTT. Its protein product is CASSVGGNSGNTIYF.

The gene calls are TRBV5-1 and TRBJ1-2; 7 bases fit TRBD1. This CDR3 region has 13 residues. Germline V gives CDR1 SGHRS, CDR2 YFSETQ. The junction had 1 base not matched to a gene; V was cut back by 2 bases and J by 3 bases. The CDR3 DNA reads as TGCGCCAGCAGCTTAGACAGGGACTATGGCTACACCTTC. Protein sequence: CASSLDRDYGYTF.